This T cell receptor beta chain was observed in a study of beta chain features in type 1 diabetes. The study reverse transcribed the entire isolated RNA, so it sequenced expressed TCRB transcripts. TCRdb's table, derived via immunoSEQ multiplex PCR, lists solely in-frame clones and lacks some. This table has some 160,000 clones, 9% appearing once. Study-level findings and limits: Significant though moderate, a shortening of TCRB CDR3s appeared in all four CD4+ subsets of Type 1 diabetes patients.

The sample holds many counts of this clone. The target antigen is unknown. Source material: central memory CD4+ T cells from blood. This receptor was obtained from a woman aged 25 to 45 with type 1 diabetes.

The CDR3 DNA sequence: TGTGCCATCAGTGACCAGCGGGAGAGGTATGAGCAGTTCTTC. Translated, it gives CAISDQRERYEQFF. J is TRBJ2-1 and V is TRBV10-3; 8 bases align to TRBD2. The germline V gene has CDR1 ENHRY and CDR2 SYGVKD. V was clipped by 3 bases and J by 8 bases; unmatched bases: 6. The CDR3 runs to 14 residues.